Listed below are T cell receptor beta chains from one sample, sequenced in a study of cytomegalovirus exposure and HLA in healthy donors. This table comes from immunoSEQ multiplex PCR, and its TCRdb copy is limited to in-frame clones, with some not included. The repertoire holds 110,000 or so clones, with around 70% as singletons. Sequencing was carried out using PBMCs. The receptors originated from a woman aged 40 to 50 in good health and CMV-seropositive. Both conserved end residues are part of each CDR3.

>TRBV7-9|TRBJ1-5
CASSPLDGGRNQPQHF
>TRBV6-5|TRBJ2-1
CASSSLLNEQFF
>TRBV29-1|TRBJ2-7
CSVARREITHEQYF
>TRBV10-3|TRBJ2-7
CAISELASGPPYEQYF
>TRBV6-1|TRBJ1-2
CASSGTGVLSGYTF
>TRBV2|TRBJ1-2
CASSESGRPNYGYTF
>TRBV7-2|TRBJ2-7
CASSFRWTSGTYEQYF
>TRBV14|TRBJ1-1
CASSHPSTGNTEAFF
>TRBV19|TRBJ1-2
CASSSRQPSNYGYTF
>TRBV9|TRBJ1-2
CASGTGGTSYGYTF
>TRBV27|TRBJ1-2
CASSLRAGTGGLGYTF
>TRBV10-3|TRBJ1-2
CAISSGWGGKDDYGYTF